Below are 6 T cell receptor beta chains sequenced from a single sample in a study of blood T cell repertoires in COVID-19. The method was immunoSEQ multiplex PCR; TCRdb's version includes in-frame clones alone and lacks a portion of them. The data hold some 530,000 clones, with 80% to 90% observed a single time. The sequenced sample consisted of PBMCs or T cells enriched from blood (not recorded which). The receptors derive from a woman in her fifties or sixties who had recovered from COVID-19.

This rearrangement joins TRBV24-1 to TRBJ1-2; D gene uncertain. The CDR3 extends over 12 amino acids. CDR1 and CDR2 from the germline V gene are KGHDR and SFDVKD. Trimming shortened V by 4 bases and J by 4 bases, and 6 bases separated the two germline ends. In DNA, the CDR3 is TGTGCCACCAGTGACCCAGGCTATGGCTACACCTTC. Translation: CATSDPGYGYTF.

The chain is built from TRBV11-2 and TRBJ2-5, with D perhaps TRBD2 (6 bases). Germline V gives CDR1 SGHAT, CDR2 FQNNGV. With 5 bases removed from V and 2 bases from J, the gap between germline ends came to 9 bases. This CDR3 is built from 13 residues. CDR3: CASSGGLQETQYF. The CDR3 DNA is TGTGCCAGCAGCGGGGGACTTCAAGAGACCCAGTACTTC.

A few counts support this clone. The genes are TRBV29-1 and TRBJ2-5, with D possibly TRBD1 on 5 matching bases. V lost 6 bases, J lost 2 bases, and 13 bases lay in between. This CDR3 is built from 13 residues. In germline, CDR1 is SQVTM, CDR2 ANQGSEA. Here the CDR3 reads CSVDSSIQETQYF. The CDR3 coding sequence is TGCAGCGTCGACAGCAGCATACAAGAGACCCAGTACTTC.

This chain uses TRBV7-9 with TRBJ2-7, with 8 bases matching TRBD1. The CDR3 is made up of 16 amino acids. The V gene end was trimmed by 5 bases and the J gene end by 4 bases; junction bases not matched to a gene: 13. Germline assignment: CDR1 SEHNR and CDR2 FQNEAQ (reference sequence). CDR3 protein: CASSPPTRGQTYEQYF. In nucleotides, the CDR3 is TGTGCCAGCAGCCCCCCAACCAGGGGGCAAACTTACGAGCAGTACTTC.

The V and J genes are TRBV5-5 and TRBJ1-4; 9 bases align to TRBD1. From germline, CDR1 is SGHKS and CDR2 YYEKEE (reference sequence). V was pared by 1 base and J by 9 bases, with 7 bases of the junction left unmatched. This CDR3 is built from 15 residues. CDR3 loop: CASSLRAGQGQKLFF. DNA of the CDR3: TGTGCCAGCAGCTTGCGTGCGGGACAGGGTCAAAAACTGTTTTTT.

The chain has TRBV11-2 and TRBJ1-5; 8 nucleotides align to TRBD1. The trim removed 1 base at V and 6 bases at J, leaving 5 bases unmatched. Germline values: CDR1 SGHAT, CDR2 FQNNGV. CDR3 length equals 15 residues. This CDR3 reads CASSLAPGGGQPQHF. As DNA, the CDR3 is TGTGCCAGCAGCTTAGCCCCAGGGGGCGGTCAGCCCCAGCATTTT.